This T cell receptor beta chain was recorded in a study of human T cells and chemical hapten exposure. CDR3 length equals 15 residues. Per the germline V gene, CDR1 is MDHEN and CDR2 is SYDVKM. The germline V and J ends were trimmed by 3 bases and 3 bases, with 15 bases remaining between them. The treatment is: therapeutic diphenylcyclopropenone sensitization with weekly scalp DPC. Blood collection took place prior to placing each patch test. What the library attached to individual cDNA molecules were unique molecular identifiers. TCRdb itself ran the reads through MiXCR, one entry per CDR3 protein. This table has approximately 4,900 distinct CDR3 sequences, approximately 60% appearing once.

This TCR was sampled from an adult with alopecia areata. Some clones in this sample may be carry-over from other donors' samples. This table probably holds off-target reads from a library built for another chain. This chain joins TRBV28 and TRBJ2-7; D perhaps matches TRBD1 (5 bases). The material sequenced was whole blood, taken before DPC sensitization or 2, 6, or about 24 weeks after (not recorded which). The CDR3 coding sequence is TGTGCCAGCAGTTTTAGGCGACAGACGAACTACGAGCAGTACTTC. Amino acid sequence: CASSFRRQTNYEQYF.